The clone carrying this TCR beta chain appeared many times. Primers used in a second PCR of roughly 6 to 11 cycles were a sample-barcoded 5' primer and a J-beta primer mix. From the 5' RACE reads, TCRdb called clonotypes with MiXCR, one entry per CDR3 protein. Among approximately 900,000 distinct CDR3 sequences listed, about 29% were seen once. This entry belongs to a study of blood T cells in healthy people across ages. V lost 4 bases and J 8 bases, leaving 19 bases between the germline ends. CDR1 is SGDLS and CDR2 is YYNGEE in the germline V gene. The CDR3 is made up of 15 amino acids. These same records also appear under a second study, on T cells of mothers and their children.

The sample comprised blood. The chain has TRBV9 and TRBJ2-1; D ambiguous. This clonotype originated in a woman aged 40-49 years in good health. CDR3 sequence: CASSPRLARNDEQFF. In DNA form, the CDR3 reads TGTGCCAGCAGCCCCCGATTGGCTCGTAACGATGAGCAGTTCTTC.